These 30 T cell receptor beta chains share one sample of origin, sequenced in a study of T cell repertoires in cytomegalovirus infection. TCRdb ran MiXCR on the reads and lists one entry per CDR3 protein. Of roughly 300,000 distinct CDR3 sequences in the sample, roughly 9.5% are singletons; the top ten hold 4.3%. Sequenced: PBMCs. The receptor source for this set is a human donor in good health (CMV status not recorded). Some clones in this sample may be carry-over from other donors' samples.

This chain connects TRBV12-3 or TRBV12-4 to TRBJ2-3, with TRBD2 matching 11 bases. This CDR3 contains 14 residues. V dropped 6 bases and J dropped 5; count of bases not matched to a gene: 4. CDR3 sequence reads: CASRLSGGGDTQYF. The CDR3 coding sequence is TGTGCCAGCAGACTTAGCGGGGGGGGAGATACGCAGTATTTT.

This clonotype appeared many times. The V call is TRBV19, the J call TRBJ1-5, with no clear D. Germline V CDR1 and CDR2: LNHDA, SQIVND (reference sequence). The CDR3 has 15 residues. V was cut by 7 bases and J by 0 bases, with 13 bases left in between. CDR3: CASNSGSNSNQPQHF. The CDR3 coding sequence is TGTGCCAGTAATTCTGGGAGTAATAGCAATCAGCCCCAGCATTTT.

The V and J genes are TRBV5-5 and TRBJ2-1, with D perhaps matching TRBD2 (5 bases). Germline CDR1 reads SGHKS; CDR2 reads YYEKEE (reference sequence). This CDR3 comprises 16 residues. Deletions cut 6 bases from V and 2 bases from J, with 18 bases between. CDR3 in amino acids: CASTLNGVYTYNEQFF. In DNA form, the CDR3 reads TGTGCCAGCACCCTGAACGGGGTATACACCTACAATGAGCAGTTCTTC.

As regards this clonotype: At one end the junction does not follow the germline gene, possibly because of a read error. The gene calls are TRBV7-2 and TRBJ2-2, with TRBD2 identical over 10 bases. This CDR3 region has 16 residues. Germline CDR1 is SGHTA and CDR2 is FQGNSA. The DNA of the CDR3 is TGTGCCAGCAGCTTACAGAGCGGGAGGGTCGCCGGGGAGCCGTTTTTT. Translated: CASSLQSGRVAGEPFF.

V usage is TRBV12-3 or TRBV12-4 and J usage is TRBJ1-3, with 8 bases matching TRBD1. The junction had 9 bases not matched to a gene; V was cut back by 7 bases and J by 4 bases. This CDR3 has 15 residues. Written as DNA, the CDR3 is TGTGCCAGCACCCTACCAGGGGGCGCAGGAAACACCATATATTTT. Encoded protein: CASTLPGGAGNTIYF.

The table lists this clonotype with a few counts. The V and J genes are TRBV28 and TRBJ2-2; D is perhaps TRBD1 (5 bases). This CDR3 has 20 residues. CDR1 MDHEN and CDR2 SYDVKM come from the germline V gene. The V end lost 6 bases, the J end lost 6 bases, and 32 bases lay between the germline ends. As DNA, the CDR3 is TGTGCCAGCAGCCCGGAGACAGTCGGCCCTCCGGCTTGGGGTCCCGGGGAGCTGTTTTTT. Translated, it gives CASSPETVGPPAWGPGELFF.

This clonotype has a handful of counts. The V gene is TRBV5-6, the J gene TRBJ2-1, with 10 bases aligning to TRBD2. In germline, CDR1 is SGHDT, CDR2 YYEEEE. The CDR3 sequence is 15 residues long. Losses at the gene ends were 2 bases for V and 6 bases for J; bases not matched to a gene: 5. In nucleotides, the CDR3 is TGTGCCAGCAGCTTACTAGCGGGGCGGGGCAATGAGCAGTTCTTC. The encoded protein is CASSLLAGRGNEQFF.

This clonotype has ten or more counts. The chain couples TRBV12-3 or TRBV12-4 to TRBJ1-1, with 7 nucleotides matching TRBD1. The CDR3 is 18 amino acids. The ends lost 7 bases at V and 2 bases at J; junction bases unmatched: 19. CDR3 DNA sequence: TGTGCCAGCATTCCTTCGAAGTTGGGGAGGGGGCGAAACACTGAAGCTTTCTTT. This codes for CASIPSKLGRGRNTEAFF.

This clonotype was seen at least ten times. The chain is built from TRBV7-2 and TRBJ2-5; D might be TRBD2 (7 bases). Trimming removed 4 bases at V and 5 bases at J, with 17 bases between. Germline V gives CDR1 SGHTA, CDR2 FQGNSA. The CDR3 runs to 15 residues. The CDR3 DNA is TGTGCCAGCAGCTCCTTCCGGGGGGCTGGGGAGACCCAGTACTTC. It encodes CASSSFRGAGETQYF.

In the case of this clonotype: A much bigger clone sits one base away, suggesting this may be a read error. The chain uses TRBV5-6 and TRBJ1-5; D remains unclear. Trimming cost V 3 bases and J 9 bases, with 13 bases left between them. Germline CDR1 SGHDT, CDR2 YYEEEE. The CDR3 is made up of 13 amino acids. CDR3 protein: CASSSTPIRPQHF. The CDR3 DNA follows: TGTGCCAGCAGCTCCACACCCATTCGGCCCCAGCATTTT.

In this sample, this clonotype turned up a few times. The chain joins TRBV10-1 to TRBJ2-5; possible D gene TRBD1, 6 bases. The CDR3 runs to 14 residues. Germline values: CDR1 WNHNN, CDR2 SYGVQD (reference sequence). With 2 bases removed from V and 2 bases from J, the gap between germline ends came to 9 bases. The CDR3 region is CASSETDSQETQYF. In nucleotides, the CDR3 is TGCGCCAGCAGTGAGACGGACAGTCAAGAGACCCAGTACTTC.

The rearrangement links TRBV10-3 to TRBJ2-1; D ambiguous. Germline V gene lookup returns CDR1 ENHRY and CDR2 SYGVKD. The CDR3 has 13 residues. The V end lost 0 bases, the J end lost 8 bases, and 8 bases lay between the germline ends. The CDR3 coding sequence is TGTGCCATCAGTGAGTCCTGGAGTGATGAGCAGTTCTTC. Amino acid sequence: CAISESWSDEQFF.

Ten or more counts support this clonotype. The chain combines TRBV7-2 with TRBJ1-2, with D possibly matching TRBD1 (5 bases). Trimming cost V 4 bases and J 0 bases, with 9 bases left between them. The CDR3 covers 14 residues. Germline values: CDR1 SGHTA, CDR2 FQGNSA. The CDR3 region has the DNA TGTGCCAGCAGCTGGGGCCGAGCTAACTATGGCTACACCTTC. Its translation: CASSWGRANYGYTF.

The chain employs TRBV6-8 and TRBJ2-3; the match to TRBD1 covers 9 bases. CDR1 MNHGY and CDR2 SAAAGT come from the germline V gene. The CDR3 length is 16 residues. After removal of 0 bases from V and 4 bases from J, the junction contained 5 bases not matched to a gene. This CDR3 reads CASSYSNRGRADTQYF. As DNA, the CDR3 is TGTGCCAGCAGTTACTCGAACAGGGGGCGCGCAGATACGCAGTATTTT.

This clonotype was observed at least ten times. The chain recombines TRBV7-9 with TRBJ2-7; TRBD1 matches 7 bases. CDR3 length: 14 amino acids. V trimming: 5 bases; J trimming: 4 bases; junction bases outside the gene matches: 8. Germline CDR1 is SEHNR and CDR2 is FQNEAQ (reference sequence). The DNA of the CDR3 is TGTGCCAGCAGCATGGGACAGCCGCCGTACGAGCAGTACTTC. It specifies CASSMGQPPYEQYF.

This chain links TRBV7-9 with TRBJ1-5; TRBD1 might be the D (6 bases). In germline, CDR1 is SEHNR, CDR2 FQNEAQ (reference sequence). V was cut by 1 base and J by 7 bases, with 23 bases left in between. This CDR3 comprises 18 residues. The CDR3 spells CASSLEAGAGRASQPQHF. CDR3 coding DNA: TGTGCCAGCAGCTTAGAGGCGGGGGCAGGACGGGCCAGCCAGCCCCAGCATTTT.

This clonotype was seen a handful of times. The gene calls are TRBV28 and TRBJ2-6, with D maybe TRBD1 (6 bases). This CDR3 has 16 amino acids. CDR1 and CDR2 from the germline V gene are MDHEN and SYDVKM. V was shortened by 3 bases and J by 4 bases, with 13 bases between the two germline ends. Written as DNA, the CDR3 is TGTGCCAGCAGTTTTTATACAGGGTCCGGGGCCAACGTCCTGACTTTC. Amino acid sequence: CASSFYTGSGANVLTF. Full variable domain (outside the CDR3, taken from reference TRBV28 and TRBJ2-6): DVKVTQSSRYLVKRTGEKVFLECVQDMDHENMFWYRQDPGLGLRLIYFSYDVKMKEKGDIPEGYSVSREKKERFSLILESASTNQTSMYLCASSFYTGSGANVLTFGAGSRLTVL.

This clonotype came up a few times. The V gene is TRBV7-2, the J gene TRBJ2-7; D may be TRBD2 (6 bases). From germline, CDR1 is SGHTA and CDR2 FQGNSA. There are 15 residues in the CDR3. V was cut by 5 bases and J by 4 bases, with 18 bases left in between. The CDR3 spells CASSDRGANYYEQYF. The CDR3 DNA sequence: TGTGCCAGCAGCGACCGCGGGGCCAACTATTACGAGCAGTACTTC. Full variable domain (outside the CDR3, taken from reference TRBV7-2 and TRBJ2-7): GAGVSQSPSNKVTEKGKDVELRCDPISGHTALYWYRQSLGQGLEFLIYFQGNSAPDKSGLPSDRFSAERTGGSVSTLTIQRTQQEDSAVYLCASSDRGANYYEQYFGPGTRLTVT.

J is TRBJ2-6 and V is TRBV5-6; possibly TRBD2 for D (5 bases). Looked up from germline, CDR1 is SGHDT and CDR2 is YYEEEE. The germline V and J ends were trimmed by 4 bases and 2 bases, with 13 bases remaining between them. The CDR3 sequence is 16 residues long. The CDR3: CASSQLGETGANVLTF. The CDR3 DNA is TGTGCCAGCAGCCAGCTTGGGGAGACTGGGGCCAACGTCCTGACTTTC.

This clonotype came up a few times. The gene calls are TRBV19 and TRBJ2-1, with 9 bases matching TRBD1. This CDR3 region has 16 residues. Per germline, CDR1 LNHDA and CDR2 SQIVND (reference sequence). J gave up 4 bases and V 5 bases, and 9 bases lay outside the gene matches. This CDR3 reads CASSYPGTGPYNEQFF. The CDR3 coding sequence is TGTGCCAGTAGTTACCCCGGGACAGGGCCTTACAATGAGCAGTTCTTC.

Here the CDR3 DNA reads TGTGCCAGCTCACTTCTCAGCGGGAGTGGGCAAGAGACCCAGTACTTC. This gives the protein CASSLLSGSGQETQYF. The chain is built from TRBV18 and TRBJ2-5; 8 nucleotides line up with TRBD2. V lost 4 bases, J lost 2 bases, and 9 bases stayed unmatched. The CDR3 totals 16 residues. From germline, CDR1 is KGHSH and CDR2 LQKENI.

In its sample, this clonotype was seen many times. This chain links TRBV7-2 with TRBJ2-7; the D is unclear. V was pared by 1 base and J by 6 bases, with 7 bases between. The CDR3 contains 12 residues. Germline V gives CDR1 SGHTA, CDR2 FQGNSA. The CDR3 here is CASSLGPLEQYF. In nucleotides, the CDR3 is TGTGCCAGCAGCTTAGGGCCTCTCGAGCAGTACTTC.

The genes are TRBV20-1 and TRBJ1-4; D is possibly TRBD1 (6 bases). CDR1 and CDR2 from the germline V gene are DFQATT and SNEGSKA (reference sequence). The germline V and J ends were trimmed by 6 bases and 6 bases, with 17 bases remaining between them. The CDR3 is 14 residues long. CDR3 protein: CSARGGGADEKLFF. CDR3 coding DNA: TGCAGTGCAAGGGGCGGGGGCGCGGATGAAAAACTGTTTTTT.

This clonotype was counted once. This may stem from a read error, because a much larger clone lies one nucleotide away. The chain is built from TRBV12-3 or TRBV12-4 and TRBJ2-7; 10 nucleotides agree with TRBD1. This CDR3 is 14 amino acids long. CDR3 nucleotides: TGTGCCGGCAGCCCGGGACAGGGGTGGTACGAGCAGTACTTC. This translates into CAGSPGQGWYEQYF.

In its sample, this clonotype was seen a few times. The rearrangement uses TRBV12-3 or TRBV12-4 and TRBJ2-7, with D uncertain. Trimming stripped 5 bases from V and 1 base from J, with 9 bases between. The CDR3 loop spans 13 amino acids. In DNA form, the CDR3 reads TGTGCCAGCAGTAAGGGATCTTCCTACGAGCAGTACTTC. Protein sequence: CASSKGSSYEQYF.

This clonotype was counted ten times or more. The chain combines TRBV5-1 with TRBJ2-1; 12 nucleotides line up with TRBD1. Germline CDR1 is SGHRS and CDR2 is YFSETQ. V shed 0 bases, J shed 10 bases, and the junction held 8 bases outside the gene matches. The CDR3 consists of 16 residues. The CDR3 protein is CASSLVGQGAWGEQFF. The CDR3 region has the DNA TGCGCCAGCAGCTTGGTGGGACAGGGGGCGTGGGGGGAGCAGTTCTTC.

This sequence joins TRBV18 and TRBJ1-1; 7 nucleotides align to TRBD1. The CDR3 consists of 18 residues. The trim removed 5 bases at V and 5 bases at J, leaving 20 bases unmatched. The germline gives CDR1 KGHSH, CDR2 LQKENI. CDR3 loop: CASSLVGGGAVLATEAFF. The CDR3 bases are TGTGCCAGCTCATTAGTAGGAGGGGGCGCCGTGTTGGCAACTGAAGCTTTCTTT.

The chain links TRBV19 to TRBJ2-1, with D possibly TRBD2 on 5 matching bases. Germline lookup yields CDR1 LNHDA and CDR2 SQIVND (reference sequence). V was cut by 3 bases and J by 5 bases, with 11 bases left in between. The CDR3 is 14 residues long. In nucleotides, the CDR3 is TGTGCCAGTAGTATTAGCCGGGGAAACAATGAGCAGTTCTTC. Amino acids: CASSISRGNNEQFF.

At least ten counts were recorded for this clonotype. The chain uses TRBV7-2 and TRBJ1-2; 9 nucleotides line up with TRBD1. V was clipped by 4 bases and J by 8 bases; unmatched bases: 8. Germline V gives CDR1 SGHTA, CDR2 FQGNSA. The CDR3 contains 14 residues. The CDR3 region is CASSSFRTGEGYTF. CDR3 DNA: TGTGCCAGCAGCTCTTTCCGGACAGGGGAAGGCTACACCTTC.

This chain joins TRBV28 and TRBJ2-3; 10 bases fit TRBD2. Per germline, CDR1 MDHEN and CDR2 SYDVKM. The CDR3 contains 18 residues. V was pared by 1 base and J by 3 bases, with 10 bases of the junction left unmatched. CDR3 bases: TGTGCCAGCAGTTTATACTCTCTAGCGGGAGTTACAACAGATACGCAGTATTTT. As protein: CASSLYSLAGVTTDTQYF.